This TCR beta chain was observed in a study of T cell responses to AZD1222 COVID-19 vaccine. Study-wide findings and caveats: Clonal diversity may have been underestimated, and the donors were mostly white British, with more females than males. Repertoire collection took place solely once the T cell response had peaked. Nearly half of unique spike-specific TCRs reportedly avoided B.1.351 and B.1.1.7 mutated regions.

Method: immunoSEQ multiplex PCR; TCRdb's copy keeps in-frame clones and lacks some. The sample consists of 90,000 to 130,000 clones, around 90% of them appearing once. The germline CDR1 and CDR2 sequences are LNHDA and SQIVND (reference sequence). Trimming shortened V by 6 bases and J by 4 bases, and 13 bases separated the two germline ends. The CDR3 sequence is 14 residues long. Comment on this clone: Its specificity is unknown.

This clonotype originated in an adult who received the AZD1222 COVID-19 vaccine. The source was peripheral blood, collected 28 days after the second AZD1222 dose. The V gene is TRBV19, the J gene TRBJ1-3; possible D gene TRBD1, 6 bases. CDR3 in DNA: TGTGCCAGTAGCCGGCGGGGGCTAGGAAACACCATATATTTT. Translating it yields CASSRRGLGNTIYF. The variable domain in full, completed from reference TRBV19 and TRBJ1-3, reads DGGITQSPKYLFRKEGQNVTLSCEQNLNHDAMYWYRQDPGQGLRLIYYSQIVNDFQKGDIAEGYSVSREKKESFPLTVTSAQKNPTAFYLCASSRRGLGNTIYFGEGSWLTVV.